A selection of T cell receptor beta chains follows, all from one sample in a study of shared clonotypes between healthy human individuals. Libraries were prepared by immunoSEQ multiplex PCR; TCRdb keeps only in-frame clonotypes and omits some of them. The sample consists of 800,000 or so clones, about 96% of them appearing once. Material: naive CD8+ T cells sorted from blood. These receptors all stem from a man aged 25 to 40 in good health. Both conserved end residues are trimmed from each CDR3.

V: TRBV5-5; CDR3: ASSLAGQPQH
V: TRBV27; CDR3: ASSLTRRAYEQY
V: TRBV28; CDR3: ASSPGGSGGWWYEQY
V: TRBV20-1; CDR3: SARSYNEQF
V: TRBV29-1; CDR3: SVEEGLGTQY
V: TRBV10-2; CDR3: ASSDPAGEGDEQF
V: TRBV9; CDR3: ASSLGTSGVPDTQY
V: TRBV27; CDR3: ASSSGAPGQGYEQY
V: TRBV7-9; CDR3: ASSTPGQGLLEQY
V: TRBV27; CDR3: ASSILAGAVTDTQY
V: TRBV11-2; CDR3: ASSEQGSDQY
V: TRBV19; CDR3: ASSFSAFRAGEQY
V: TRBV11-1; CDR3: ASSVAAGLNNEQF
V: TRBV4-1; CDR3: ASSRGLALTGELF
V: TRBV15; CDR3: ATSREGELSGVYEQY
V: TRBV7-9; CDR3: ASSPRGSSYEQY
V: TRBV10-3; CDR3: AISESGDQQNTEAF
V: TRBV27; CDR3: ASSVQNNNEQF
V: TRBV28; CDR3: ASSPYLGQDLQETQY
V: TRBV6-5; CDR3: ASSYRGIENEQY
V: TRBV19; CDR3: ASRTGESNQPQH
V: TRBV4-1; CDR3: ASSQDGGQGTQPQH
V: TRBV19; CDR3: ASSWASGFPKNIQY
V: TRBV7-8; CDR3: ASSSPQGLYEQY
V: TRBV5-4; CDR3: ASSSDRGRAF
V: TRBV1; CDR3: TSSQEMGPGQGGSGANVLT
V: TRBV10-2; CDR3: ASSVGGYSNQPQH
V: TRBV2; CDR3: ASRIPGNEYEQY
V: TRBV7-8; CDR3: ASSPGNYEQF